Listed here are 9 T cell receptor beta chains from one sample, sequenced in a study of T cell changes during pregnancy in multiple sclerosis. The table came from immunoSEQ multiplex PCR; TCRdb's copy has only in-frame clones and leaves some out. This sample yields tens of thousands of clones, of which more than 90% are seen a single time; around 0.2% belongs to the top ten. The sequences come from CD4+ T cells from peripheral blood mononuclear cells, collected before pregnancy. The receptors here all came from a female donor with multiple sclerosis, enrolled in a pregnancy study.

CDR3 region: CASTVQGGSSYNEQFF. The DNA of the CDR3 is TGTGCCAGCACCGTACAGGGCGGGAGCTCCTACAATGAGCAGTTCTTC. J is TRBJ2-1 and V is TRBV7-2, with D tentatively TRBD2 (7 bases). Trimming cost V 7 bases and J 0 bases, with 16 bases left between them. The CDR3 is 16 amino acids. Germline values: CDR1 SGHTA, CDR2 FQGNSA.

This chain joins TRBV30 and TRBJ2-5; weak D call: TRBD2 (5 bases). This CDR3 spans 13 amino acids. V was clipped by 2 bases and J by 5 bases, with 12 bases between them. The germline V gene has CDR1 GTSNPN and CDR2 SVGIG (reference sequence). CDR3: CAWSPTIGETQYF. The CDR3 DNA follows: TGTGCCTGGAGTCCGACTATCGGTGAGACCCAGTACTTC.

CDR3 sequence: CASSPWTSGVSDTQYF. The DNA for the CDR3 is TGTGCCAGCAGCCCCTGGACTAGCGGGGTATCAGATACGCAGTATTTT. The chain joins TRBV7-9 to TRBJ2-3; 12 bases are shared with TRBD2. The trim removed 5 bases at V and 4 bases at J, leaving 7 bases unmatched. In germline, CDR1 is SEHNR, CDR2 FQNEAQ (reference sequence). This CDR3 contains 16 residues.

This chain joins TRBV11-2 and TRBJ2-3; 7 bases map to TRBD2. The CDR3 extends over 17 amino acids. The ends lost 5 bases at V and 2 bases at J; junction bases unmatched: 13. In germline, CDR1 is SGHAT, CDR2 FQNNGV. This chain's CDR3 is CASSLPLSGRYTDTQYF. As DNA, the CDR3 is TGTGCCAGCAGCCTGCCACTTAGCGGGCGTTACACAGATACGCAGTATTTT.

The gene calls are TRBV21-1 and TRBJ1-5; the table gives TRBD1 as D, unverified against the DNA. TRBV21-1 is noted as a pseudogene. The CDR3 consists of 19 residues. This chain's CDR3 is CASSRRDRAPSLGNQPQHF. The CDR3 nucleotides read TGTGCCAGCAGCCGCCGGGACAGGGCTCCGAGCCTCGGCAATCAGCCCCAGCATTTT.

The CDR3 sequence: CASSLGWGLGEQYF. The CDR3 DNA follows: TGTGCCAGCAGCTTGGGATGGGGGCTGGGCGAGCAGTACTTC. The chain is built from TRBV5-6 and TRBJ2-7; perhaps TRBD1 as D (6 bases). V lost 0 bases and J lost 6, with 13 bases in between. There are 14 residues in the CDR3. Germline-derived CDR1 and CDR2 are SGHDT and YYEEEE.

This rearrangement joins TRBV19 to TRBJ2-3; 14 nucleotides line up with TRBD2. The CDR3 totals 16 residues. V lost 7 bases, J lost 5 bases, and 8 bases stayed unmatched. Germline CDR1 LNHDA, CDR2 SQIVND (reference sequence). The CDR3 DNA follows: TGTGCCAGTATCGGGACTAGCGGGAGACATCGAGATACGCAGTATTTT. It codes for CASIGTSGRHRDTQYF.

The rearrangement links TRBV11-2 to TRBJ2-1; 11 bases are a match to TRBD2. Trimming cost V 5 bases and J 0 bases; bases outside gene matches: 9. Germline V CDR1 and CDR2: SGHAT, FQNNGV. The CDR3 has 18 amino acids. The CDR3 DNA reads TGTGCCAGCAGCGTCGGACTAGCGGGCCCGAGCTCCTACAATGAGCAGTTCTTC. This sequence encodes CASSVGLAGPSSYNEQFF.

This rearrangement joins TRBV28 to TRBJ2-2; 10 bases agree with TRBD2. The V segment lost 7 bases and the J segment 8 bases; nucleotides outside the gene matches: 7. The germline V gene has CDR1 MDHEN and CDR2 SYDVKM. The CDR3 consists of 14 residues. The CDR3 loop is CASILAGVKGELFF. CDR3 bases: TGTGCCAGCATTCTAGCGGGAGTAAAGGGGGAGCTGTTTTTT.